The present entry profiles one T cell receptor (beta chain) with its context. The source of the sample is a study of blood T cell repertoires in COVID-19. Background on the study: Both acute and convalescent COVID-19 samples were obtained from the United States, Italy and Spain. Sources were T cells, B-cell-depleted T cells, or PBMCs; the material itself was cDNA or gDNA.

The data were produced by immunoSEQ multiplex PCR, yet TCRdb's version contains in-frame clones alone and is incomplete. The sample holds 300,000 or so clones, roughly 90% seen once. The V end lost 4 bases, the J end lost 7 bases, and 16 bases lay between the germline ends. From germline, CDR1 is SGHTA and CDR2 FQGNSA. The CDR3 consists of 15 residues. The sequence derives from a young man who had recovered from COVID-19. J is TRBJ1-4 and V is TRBV7-2, with no clear D. Sequenced: peripheral blood. CDR3 DNA: TGTGCCAGCAGCTCAACTAGCGGGATAGCTGAAAAACTGTTTTTT. The encoded protein is CASSSTSGIAEKLFF. The entire variable domain, with the rest obtained from reference TRBV7-2 and TRBJ1-4, is as follows: GAGVSQSPSNKVTEKGKDVELRCDPISGHTALYWYRQSLGQGLEFLIYFQGNSAPDKSGLPSDRFSAERTGGSVSTLTIQRTQQEDSAVYLCASSSTSGIAEKLFFGSGTQLSVL.